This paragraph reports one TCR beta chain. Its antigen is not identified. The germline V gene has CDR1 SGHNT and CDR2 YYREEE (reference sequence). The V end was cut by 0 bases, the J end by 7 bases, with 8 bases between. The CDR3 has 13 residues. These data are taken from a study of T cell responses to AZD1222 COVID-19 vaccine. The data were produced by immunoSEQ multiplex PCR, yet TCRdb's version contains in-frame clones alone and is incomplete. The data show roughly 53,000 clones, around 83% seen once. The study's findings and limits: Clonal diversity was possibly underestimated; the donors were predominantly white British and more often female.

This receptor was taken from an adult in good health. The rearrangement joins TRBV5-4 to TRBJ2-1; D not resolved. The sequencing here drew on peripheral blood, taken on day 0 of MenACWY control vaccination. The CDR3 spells CASSLGTNNEQFF. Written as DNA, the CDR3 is TGTGCCAGCAGCTTGGGAACAAATAATGAGCAGTTCTTC. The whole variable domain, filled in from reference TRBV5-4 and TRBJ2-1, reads ETGVTQSPTHLIKTRGQQVTLRCSSQSGHNTVSWYQQALGQGPQFIFQYYREEENGRGNFPPRFSGLQFPNYSSELNVNALELDDSALYLCASSLGTNNEQFFGPGTRLTVL.